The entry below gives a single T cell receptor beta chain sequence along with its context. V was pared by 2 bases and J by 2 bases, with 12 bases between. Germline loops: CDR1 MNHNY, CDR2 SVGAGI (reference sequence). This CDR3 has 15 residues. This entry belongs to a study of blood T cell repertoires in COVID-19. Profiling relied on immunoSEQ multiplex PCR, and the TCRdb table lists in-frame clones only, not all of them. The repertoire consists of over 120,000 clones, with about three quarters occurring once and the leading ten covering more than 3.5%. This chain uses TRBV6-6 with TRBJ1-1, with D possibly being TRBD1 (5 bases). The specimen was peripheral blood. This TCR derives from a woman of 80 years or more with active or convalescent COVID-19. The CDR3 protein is CASSYPGQGNTEAFF. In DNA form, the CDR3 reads TGTGCCAGCAGTTACCCAGGCCAGGGAAACACTGAAGCTTTCTTT.